This TCR beta chain emerged from a study of shared T cell receptors in the human thymus (dated by TCRdb to the early 2020s). The study in broad terms: The study examined how the human thymus generates shared, self-reactive T-cell receptor alpha chains.

The library relied on the immunoSEQ multiplex PCR assay. Imported from immuneACCESS, the table was reduced by TCRdb to in-frame sequences with V and J called. These copies leave out some clones; in studies compared against another copy, an unresolved V gene accounts for under half, and the cause of the remainder is not known. The sample table lists 630,000 or so clones, around 87% of them with a count of one. Over 0.008% of the sample rests with the top ten. As concerns this clone: No antigen is known for it. Base quality data are lacking; no much larger clone is found one base away.

Reading from cysteine to phenylalanine, the CDR3 counts 16 amino acids. Just the 48-base CDR3 DNA is kept, in frame starting at base 1. Trimming removed 2 bases from V and 14 bases from J; the gene matches leave 19 bases unexplained. These data also featured in a second study, about human thymus T cells. According to the second study: Immunologically healthy infants undergoing open corrective cardiac surgery for congenital heart defects in Finland were used as donors. Thymus tissue was obtained as surgical resects removed during corrective cardiac surgery. Usage of V and J gene segments appeared to be biased in both the thymic and the peripheral blood repertoires. According to the related research, thymic TCR repertoires were highly overlapping among unrelated individuals. The study used roughly 8 infant thymus samples plus four related peripheral blood samples to characterize TCR alpha and beta repertoires. The infant donors were roughly 7 to 244 days old, and the cohort included six or seven males and two females. Thymocytes were released mechanically from tissue and stored at -70 °C as pellets of 10-30 million cells. A QIAsymphony instrument was used to extract genomic DNA from the frozen cell pellets. Using the immunoSEQ multiplex PCR assay, the TCRB and TCRAD loci were amplified from a standardized quantity of quality-controlled genomic DNA. Amplicons spanned the V(D)J region at a length sufficient to cover the CDR3 and identify V and J genes. Amplicon sequencing was performed on an Illumina platform through the commercial immunoSEQ service. Primer bias and sequencing errors were corrected as previously described, and TCRAD and TCRB definitions were based on the IMGT database. Analysis of the repertoires was done with immunoSEQ Analyzer 3.0 and VDJTools and included basic statistics, V/J segment usage, diversity estimates, rarefaction and pairwise overlap. Diversity was estimated with Chao1, ChaoE, Efron-Thisted, Shannon and inverse Simpson indices, and also on datasets down-sampled to the smallest sample. For repertoire overlap, CDR3 nucleotide sequence, V gene and J gene had to match strictly, and clustering was done by Jaccard-based multidimensional scaling. On average, thymus samples yielded 800,000 or so unique TCRB clonotypes, whereas blood samples yielded about 84,000.

Sequencing used thymocytes. The rearranged segments are TRBV5-3 and TRBJ2-1; 7 middle bases align to TRBD2. TRBV5-3 is an ORF; its function is uncertain. The source of this sequence is a boy younger than two with a congenital heart defect. Donor details come from another sample of the same person, matched by shared clones. CDR3 reads: CARSFKNPAGAPWKFF. The DNA sequence is TGTGCCAGAAGCTTCAAGAATCCGGCGGGAGCCCCGTGGAAGTTCTTC.